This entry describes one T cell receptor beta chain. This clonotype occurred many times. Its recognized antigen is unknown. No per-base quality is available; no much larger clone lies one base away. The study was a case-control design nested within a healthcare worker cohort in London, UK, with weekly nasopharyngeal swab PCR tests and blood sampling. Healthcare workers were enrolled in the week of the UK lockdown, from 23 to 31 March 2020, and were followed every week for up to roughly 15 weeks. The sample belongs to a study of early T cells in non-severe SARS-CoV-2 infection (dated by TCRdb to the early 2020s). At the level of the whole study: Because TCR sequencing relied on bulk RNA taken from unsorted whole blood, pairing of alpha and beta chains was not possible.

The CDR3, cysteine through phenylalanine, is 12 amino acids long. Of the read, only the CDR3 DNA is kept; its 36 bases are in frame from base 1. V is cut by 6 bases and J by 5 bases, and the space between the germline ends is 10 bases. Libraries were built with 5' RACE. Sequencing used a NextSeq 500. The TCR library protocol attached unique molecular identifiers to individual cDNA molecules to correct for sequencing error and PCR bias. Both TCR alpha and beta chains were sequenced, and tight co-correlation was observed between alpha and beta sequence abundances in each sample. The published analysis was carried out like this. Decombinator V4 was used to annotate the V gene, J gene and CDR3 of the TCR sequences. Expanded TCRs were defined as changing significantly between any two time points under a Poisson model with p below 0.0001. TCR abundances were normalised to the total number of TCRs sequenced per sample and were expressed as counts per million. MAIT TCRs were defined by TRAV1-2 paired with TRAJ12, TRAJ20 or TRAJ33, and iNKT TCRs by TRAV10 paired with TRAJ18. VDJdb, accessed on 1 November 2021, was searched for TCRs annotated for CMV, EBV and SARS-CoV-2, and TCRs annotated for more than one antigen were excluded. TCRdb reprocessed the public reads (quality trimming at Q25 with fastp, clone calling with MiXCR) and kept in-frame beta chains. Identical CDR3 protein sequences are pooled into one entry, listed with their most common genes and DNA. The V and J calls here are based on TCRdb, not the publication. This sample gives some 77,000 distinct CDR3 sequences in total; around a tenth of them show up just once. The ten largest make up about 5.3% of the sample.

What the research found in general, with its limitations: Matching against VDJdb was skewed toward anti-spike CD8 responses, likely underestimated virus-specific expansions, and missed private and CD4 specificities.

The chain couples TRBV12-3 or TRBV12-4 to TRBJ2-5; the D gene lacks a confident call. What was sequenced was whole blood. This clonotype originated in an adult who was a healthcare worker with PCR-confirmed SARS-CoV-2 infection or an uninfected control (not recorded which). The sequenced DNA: TGTGCCAGCAGACCCGATGGGGAGACCCAGTACTTC. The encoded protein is CASRPDGETQYF.